This T cell receptor beta chain was documented in a study of T cells after yellow fever vaccination. Study background: When fractions had low cell numbers, they were prepared with SMART-Seq v4 Ultra Low Input. Overall study results and limits: It was the secondary response that reached its peak faster, day 5 versus 15, but it was weaker. Reappearing after the booster were most of the clones from primary vaccination (roughly 95% CD4, around 88% CD8).

The CDR3 length is 19 residues. With 1 base clipped from V and 6 bases from J, the junction kept 16 bases outside the gene matches. Germline CDR1 reads SGHAT; CDR2 reads FQNNGV. Concerning this clonotype itself: The antigen is undetermined.

5'RACE template switching added a universal primer site and UMIs to TCR cDNA. Each CDR3 protein gets one entry after TCRdb re-called the 5' RACE reads with MiXCR. Among 300,000 to 400,000 distinct CDR3 sequences, 8.7% were seen once, and the ten largest hold about a sixth. Source: PBMCs, taken on the day of the first yellow fever vaccination. V usage is TRBV11-2 and J usage is TRBJ2-4; the match to TRBD2 covers 9 bases. The TCR comes from a man between 18 and 29 years old who received the YFV17D yellow fever vaccine. The CDR3 here is CASSLVGQKRGATGNIQYF. The CDR3 bases are TGTGCCAGCAGCTTAGTAGGTCAAAAGCGGGGGGCCACGGGAAACATTCAGTACTTC.